The 23 T cell receptor beta chains below come from one sample, sequenced in a study of blood T cell repertoires in COVID-19. Measured with immunoSEQ multiplex PCR; TCRdb has only the in-frame clones, and not every one. Here the sample spans about 380,000 clones, about 88% being singletons. The material sequenced was PBMCs or T cells enriched from blood (not recorded which). The source is a woman younger than 35 who had recovered from COVID-19.

Only one count was recorded for this clone. J is TRBJ1-2 and V is TRBV5-5, with a weak D call TRBD1 (5 bases). CDR3 length: 15 residues. With 3 bases removed from V and 2 bases from J, the gap between germline ends came to 14 bases. Germline CDR1 reads SGHKS; CDR2 reads YYEKEE (reference sequence). This chain's CDR3 is CASSSWGRANYGYTF. CDR3 DNA sequence: TGTGCCAGCAGCTCGTGGGGCAGAGCAAACTATGGCTACACCTTC.

This chain joins TRBV5-1 and TRBJ2-7; 14 positions match TRBD2. V lost 4 bases to trimming and J lost 2 bases; unmatched junction nucleotides: 14. CDR3 length: 19 amino acids. Germline CDR1 and CDR2: SGHRS and YFSETQ. CDR3 sequence: CASSPQGGTSGGPAYEQYF. In DNA form, the CDR3 reads TGCGCCAGCAGCCCCCAGGGGGGGACTAGCGGGGGCCCAGCCTACGAGCAGTACTTC.

This clone was picked up one time. The V gene is TRBV5-1, the J gene TRBJ1-4; D might be TRBD1 (6 bases). CDR1 SGHRS and CDR2 YFSETQ come from the germline V gene. The CDR3 is made up of 15 amino acids. Trimming pared 2 bases from V and 2 bases from J, leaving 10 bases between. The CDR3 loop is CASSLNRATNEKLFF. CDR3 coding DNA: TGCGCCAGCAGCTTAAACAGGGCTACTAATGAAAAACTGTTTTTT. The full variable domain, its missing parts supplied by reference TRBV5-1 and TRBJ1-4, is KAGVTQTPRYLIKTRGQQVTLSCSPISGHRSVSWYQQTPGQGLQFLFEYFSETQRNKGNFPGRFSGRQFSNSRSEMNVSTLELGDSALYLCASSLNRATNEKLFFGSGTQLSVL.

The V gene is TRBV29-1, the J gene TRBJ1-4, with D unclear. The CDR3 extends over 13 amino acids. V was trimmed by 2 bases and J by 4 bases, leaving 8 bases between them. CDR1 SQVTM and CDR2 ANQGSEA come from the germline V gene. The CDR3 DNA reads as TGCAGCGTTGAACGTGAGCTTAATGAAAAACTGTTTTTT. Translated, it gives CSVERELNEKLFF. Variable domain in full (rest from reference TRBV29-1 and TRBJ1-4): SAVISQKPSRDICQRGTSLTIQCQVDSQVTMMFWYRQQPGQSLTLIATANQGSEATYESGFVIDKFPISRPNLTFSTLTVSNMSPEDSSIYLCSVERELNEKLFFGSGTQLSVL.

The CDR3 loop is CASSLAGLSYGYTF. The CDR3 DNA follows: TGTGCCAGCAGCTTGGCGGGACTGTCCTATGGCTACACCTTC. This chain joins TRBV5-4 and TRBJ1-2; D is possibly TRBD1 (5 bases). The CDR3 has 14 residues. V was cut by 0 bases and J by 4 bases, with 10 bases left in between. CDR1 and CDR2 (germline): SGHNT, YYREEE (reference sequence).

The rearrangement joins TRBV30 to TRBJ2-3, with 8 positions matching TRBD2. Unmatched junction bases numbered 5, after V lost 3 bases and J lost 3 bases. The CDR3 runs 14 residues. Germline loops: CDR1 GTSNPN, CDR2 SVGIG (reference sequence). The CDR3: CAWSAGGGTDTQYF. As DNA, the CDR3 is TGTGCCTGGAGCGCGGGAGGCGGAACAGATACGCAGTATTTT.

The V call is TRBV19, the J call TRBJ1-1, with TRBD1 as a possible D gene (5 bases). Looked up from germline, CDR1 is LNHDA and CDR2 is SQIVND (reference sequence). The CDR3 runs 13 residues. V dropped 5 bases and J dropped 10 bases, with 17 bases sitting between them. CDR3 in DNA: TGTGCCAGTAGTTGGCAGGGCAGCCACGGAGCTTTCTTT. It is translated as CASSWQGSHGAFF.

The V gene is TRBV28, the J gene TRBJ2-1; tentative D call: TRBD1 (5 bases). The CDR3 consists of 13 residues. Germline V CDR1 and CDR2: MDHEN, SYDVKM. Trimming pared 6 bases from V and 4 bases from J, leaving 10 bases between. The CDR3 protein is CASSREAYNEQFF. CDR3 coding DNA: TGTGCCAGCAGCAGGGAAGCGTACAATGAGCAGTTCTTC.

The rearrangement links TRBV29-1 to TRBJ2-2, with TRBD1 matching 9 bases. Germline V gene data show CDR1 as SQVTM and CDR2 as ANQGSEA. The CDR3 consists of 18 residues. Trimming cost V 4 bases and J 10 bases; bases outside gene matches: 22. The CDR3, as DNA: TGCAGCGTTGCTTCCGGGGGAAGGGACAGGGTACACCGTGAGGAGCTGTTTTTT. Amino acids: CSVASGGRDRVHREELFF.

The V gene is TRBV27, the J gene TRBJ1-1, with D unresolved. In germline, CDR1 is MNHEY, CDR2 SMNVEV (reference sequence). There are 16 residues in the CDR3. V was shortened by 2 bases and J by 3 bases, with 16 bases between the two germline ends. CDR3 DNA: TGTGCCAGCAGTTTAGGCTTACGGGGAATTTACACTGAAGCTTTCTTT. It encodes CASSLGLRGIYTEAFF.

The rearrangement uses TRBV6-5 and TRBJ2-1, with D perhaps matching TRBD2 (5 bases). Germline CDR1 MNHEY, CDR2 SVGAGI. This CDR3 region has 14 residues. Deletions cut 6 bases from V and 2 bases from J, with 11 bases between. For the CDR3, the DNA is TGTGCCAGCAGCCGTCTCGGGGCCTACAATGAGCAGTTCTTC. Translated: CASSRLGAYNEQFF.

The rearrangement links TRBV5-1 to TRBJ2-7; 9 positions agree with TRBD1. The J segment lost 6 bases and the V segment lost 0 bases, leaving 7 bases of the junction unmatched. Germline assignment: CDR1 SGHRS and CDR2 YFSETQ. There are 15 residues in the CDR3. The CDR3 sequence: CASSLEGTGFGEQYF. The CDR3, as DNA: TGCGCCAGCAGCTTGGAAGGGACAGGGTTCGGCGAGCAGTACTTC.

This clone was counted between two and nine times. This chain uses TRBV6-5 with TRBJ2-3, with 8 bases matching TRBD2. The ends lost 9 bases at V and 0 bases at J; junction bases unmatched: 8. The CDR3 runs 15 residues. Per the germline V gene, CDR1 is MNHEY and CDR2 is SVGAGI. This chain's CDR3 is CASLELAASTDTQYF. The CDR3 DNA sequence: TGTGCCAGTCTAGAACTAGCGGCTAGCACAGATACGCAGTATTTT.

The gene calls are TRBV20-1 and TRBJ1-1; D remains unclear. Trimming pared 3 bases from V and 6 bases from J, leaving 5 bases between. CDR1 is DFQATT, CDR2 SNEGSKA, per germline (reference sequence). The CDR3 length is 10 residues. The CDR3, as DNA: TGCAGTGCTAGTGCAGCTGAAGCTTTCTTT. Translation gives CSASAAEAFF.

The chain combines TRBV2 with TRBJ1-2; maybe TRBD1 (6 bases). Between the trimmed V and J ends, which lost 9 bases and 3 bases, there was a span of 29 bases. The V gene's germline CDR1 is SNHLY and CDR2 FYNNEI. This CDR3 contains 18 residues. CDR3 nucleotides: TGTGCCAGAGGGCCTAGGGGGACCGCGAACCTTAGATACTATGGCTACACCTTC. Translated: CARGPRGTANLRYYGYTF.

This chain uses TRBV10-1 with TRBJ2-4; 8 positions match TRBD1. V was pared by 5 bases and J by 3 bases, with 9 bases of the junction left unmatched. CDR1 is WNHNN, CDR2 SYGVQD, per germline (reference sequence). This CDR3 is 16 amino acids long. The CDR3 protein is CASSSDREGYKNIQYF. The CDR3 bases are TGCGCCAGCAGTTCGGACAGGGAAGGGTACAAAAACATTCAGTACTTC.

V and J are TRBV30 and TRBJ1-1, with TRBD1 matching 9 bases. V shed 4 bases, J shed 3 bases, and the junction held 3 bases outside the gene matches. CDR1 is GTSNPN and CDR2 is SVGIG in the germline V gene (reference sequence). There are 13 residues in the CDR3. The CDR3 sequence: CAWTRDRDTEAFF. The CDR3 bases are TGTGCCTGGACCCGGGACAGGGACACTGAAGCTTTCTTT.

The chain joins TRBV28 to TRBJ1-1; D possibly corresponds to TRBD1 (5 bases). CDR1 and CDR2 (germline): MDHEN, SYDVKM. V lost 2 bases and J lost 5, with 9 bases in between. This CDR3 contains 13 residues. CDR3 in amino acids: CASSLPRDTEAFF. CDR3 DNA: TGTGCCAGCAGTTTACCCAGGGATACTGAAGCTTTCTTT. The variable domain in full, completed from reference TRBV28 and TRBJ1-1, reads DVKVTQSSRYLVKRTGEKVFLECVQDMDHENMFWYRQDPGLGLRLIYFSYDVKMKEKGDIPEGYSVSREKKERFSLILESASTNQTSMYLCASSLPRDTEAFFGQGTRLTVV.

The CDR3 loop reads CASSLGLANEKLFF. In DNA, the CDR3 is TGTGCCAGCAGCTTAGGACTGGCTAATGAAAAACTGTTTTTT. This chain uses TRBV5-4 with TRBJ1-4; D is unresolved. The CDR3 contains 14 residues. The V gene's germline CDR1 is SGHNT and CDR2 YYREEE (reference sequence). V was clipped by 2 bases and J by 3 bases, with 8 bases between them.

The chain combines TRBV30 with TRBJ2-7, with 8 bases fitting TRBD1. V lost 3 bases and J lost 3; bases outside the gene matches: 19. CDR3 length: 18 amino acids. CDR1 and CDR2 from the germline V gene are GTSNPN and SVGIG (reference sequence). In nucleotides, the CDR3 is TGTGCCTGGAGCATAAACATCCGTACGGGACAGGAGATCTACGAGCAGTACTTC. It specifies CAWSINIRTGQEIYEQYF.

The J gene is TRBJ2-3, the V gene TRBV29-1; 7 nucleotides match TRBD2. Losses at the gene ends were 4 bases for V and 0 bases for J; bases not matched to a gene: 13. Germline CDR1 and CDR2: SQVTM and ANQGSEA. CDR3 size: 17 residues. The CDR3 region is CSVVGRASGISTDTQYF. The CDR3 nucleotides read TGCAGCGTTGTCGGCCGTGCTAGCGGAATAAGCACAGATACGCAGTATTTT.

The chain has TRBV2 and TRBJ2-7; 8 bases line up with TRBD1. CDR1 and CDR2 (germline): SNHLY, FYNNEI. The V and J ends lost 4 bases and 4 bases, in that order; junction bases with no gene match: 6. This CDR3 has 14 amino acids. The CDR3 loop is CASSAGQDSYEQYF. The CDR3 DNA reads as TGTGCCAGCAGTGCGGGACAGGACTCTTACGAGCAGTACTTC.

The chain carries TRBV12-3 or TRBV12-4 and TRBJ1-1, with 8 positions matching TRBD1. Trimming took 4 bases from V and 8 from J; bases not matched to a gene: 6. The CDR3 covers 13 residues. CDR3 sequence: CASSWTGKGEAFF. The CDR3 DNA is TGTGCCAGCAGTTGGACAGGGAAGGGGGAAGCTTTCTTT.